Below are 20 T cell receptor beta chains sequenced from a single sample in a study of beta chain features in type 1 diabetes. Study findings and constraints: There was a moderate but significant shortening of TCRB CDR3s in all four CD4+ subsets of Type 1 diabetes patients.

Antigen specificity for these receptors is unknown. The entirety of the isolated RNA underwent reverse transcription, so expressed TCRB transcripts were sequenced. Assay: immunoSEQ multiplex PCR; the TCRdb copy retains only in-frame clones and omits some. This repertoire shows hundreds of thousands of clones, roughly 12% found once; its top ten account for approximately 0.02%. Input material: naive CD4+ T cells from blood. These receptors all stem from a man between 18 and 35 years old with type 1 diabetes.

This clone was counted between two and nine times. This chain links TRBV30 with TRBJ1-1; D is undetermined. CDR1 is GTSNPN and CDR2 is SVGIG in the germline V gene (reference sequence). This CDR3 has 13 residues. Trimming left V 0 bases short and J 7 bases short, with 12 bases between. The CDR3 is CAWSVQVVGEAFF. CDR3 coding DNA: TGTGCCTGGAGTGTTCAGGTTGTCGGTGAAGCTTTCTTT. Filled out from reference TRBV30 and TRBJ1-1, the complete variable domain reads SQTIHQWPATLVQPVGSPLSLECTVEGTSNPNLYWYRQAAGRGLQLLFYSVGIGQISSEVPQNLSASRPQDRQFILSSKKLLLSDSGFYLCAWSVQVVGEAFFGQGTRLTVV.

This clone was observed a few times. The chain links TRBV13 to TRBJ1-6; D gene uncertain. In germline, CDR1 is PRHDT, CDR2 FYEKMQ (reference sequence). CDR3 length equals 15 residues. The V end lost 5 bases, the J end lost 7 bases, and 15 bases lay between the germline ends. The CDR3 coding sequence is TGTGCCAGCAGCAGGTACTCCCTGACCAATTCACCCCTCCACTTT. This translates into CASSRYSLTNSPLHF.

The CDR3 region has the DNA TGTGCCAGCAGCTTCGGGACAGGCGAAAAAGCTTTCTTT. Residues: CASSFGTGEKAFF. The chain couples TRBV5-4 to TRBJ1-1; TRBD1 matches at 8 bases. Trimming cost V 2 bases and J 9 bases; bases outside gene matches: 6. The CDR3 runs 13 residues. CDR1 and CDR2 from the germline V gene are SGHNT and YYREEE (reference sequence).

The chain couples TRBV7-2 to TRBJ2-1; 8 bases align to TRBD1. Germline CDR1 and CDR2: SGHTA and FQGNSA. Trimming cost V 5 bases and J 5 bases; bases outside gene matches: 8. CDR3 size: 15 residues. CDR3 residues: CASSRDRPSNNEQFF. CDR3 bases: TGTGCCAGCAGCCGGGACAGGCCGTCTAACAATGAGCAGTTCTTC.

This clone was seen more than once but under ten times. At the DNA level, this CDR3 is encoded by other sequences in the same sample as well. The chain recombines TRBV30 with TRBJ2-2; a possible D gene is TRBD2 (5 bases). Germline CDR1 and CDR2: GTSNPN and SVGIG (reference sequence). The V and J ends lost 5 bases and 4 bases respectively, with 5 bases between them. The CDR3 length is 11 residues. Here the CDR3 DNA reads TGTGCCTGGCGGGGCACCGGGGAGCTGTTTTTT. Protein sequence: CAWRGTGELFF.

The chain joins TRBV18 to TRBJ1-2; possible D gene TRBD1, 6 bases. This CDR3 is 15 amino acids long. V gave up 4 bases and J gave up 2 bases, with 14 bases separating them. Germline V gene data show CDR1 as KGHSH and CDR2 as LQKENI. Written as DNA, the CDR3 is TGTGCCAGCTCACTATCCCGGGACAACAACTATGGCTACACCTTC. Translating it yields CASSLSRDNNYGYTF.

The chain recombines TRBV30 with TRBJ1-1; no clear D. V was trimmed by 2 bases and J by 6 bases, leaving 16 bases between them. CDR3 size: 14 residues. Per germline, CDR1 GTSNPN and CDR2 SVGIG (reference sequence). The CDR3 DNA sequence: TGTGCCTGGAGTCCGGGTTACACAAGCGCTGAAGCTTTCTTT. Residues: CAWSPGYTSAEAFF. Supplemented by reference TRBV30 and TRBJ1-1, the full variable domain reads SQTIHQWPATLVQPVGSPLSLECTVEGTSNPNLYWYRQAAGRGLQLLFYSVGIGQISSEVPQNLSASRPQDRQFILSSKKLLLSDSGFYLCAWSPGYTSAEAFFGQGTRLTVV.

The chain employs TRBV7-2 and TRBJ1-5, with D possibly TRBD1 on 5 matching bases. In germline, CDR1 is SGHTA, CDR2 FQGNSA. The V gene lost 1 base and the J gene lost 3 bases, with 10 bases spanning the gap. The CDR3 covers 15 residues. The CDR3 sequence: CASSLGAGHNQPQHF. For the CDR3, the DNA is TGTGCCAGCAGCTTAGGGGCAGGGCACAATCAGCCCCAGCATTTT. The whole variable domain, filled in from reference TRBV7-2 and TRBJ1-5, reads GAGVSQSPSNKVTEKGKDVELRCDPISGHTALYWYRQSLGQGLEFLIYFQGNSAPDKSGLPSDRFSAERTGGSVSTLTIQRTQQEDSAVYLCASSLGAGHNQPQHFGDGTRLSIL.

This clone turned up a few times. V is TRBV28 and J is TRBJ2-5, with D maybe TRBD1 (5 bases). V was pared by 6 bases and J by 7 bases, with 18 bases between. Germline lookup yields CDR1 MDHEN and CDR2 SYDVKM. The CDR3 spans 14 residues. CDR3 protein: CASSPDKPGPTQYF. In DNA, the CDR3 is TGTGCCAGCAGCCCGGACAAGCCCGGCCCGACCCAGTACTTC.

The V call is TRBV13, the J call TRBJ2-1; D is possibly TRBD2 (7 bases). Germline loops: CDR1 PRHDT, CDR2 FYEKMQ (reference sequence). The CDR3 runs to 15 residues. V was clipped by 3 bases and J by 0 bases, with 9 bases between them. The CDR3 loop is CASSLGGGSYNEQFF. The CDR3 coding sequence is TGTGCCAGCAGCTTGGGAGGGGGCTCCTACAATGAGCAGTTCTTC.

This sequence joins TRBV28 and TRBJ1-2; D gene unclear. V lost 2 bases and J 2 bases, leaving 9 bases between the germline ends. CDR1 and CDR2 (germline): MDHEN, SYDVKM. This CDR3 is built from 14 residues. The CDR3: CASSLMSGNYGYTF. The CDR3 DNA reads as TGTGCCAGCAGTTTAATGTCGGGGAACTATGGCTACACCTTC.

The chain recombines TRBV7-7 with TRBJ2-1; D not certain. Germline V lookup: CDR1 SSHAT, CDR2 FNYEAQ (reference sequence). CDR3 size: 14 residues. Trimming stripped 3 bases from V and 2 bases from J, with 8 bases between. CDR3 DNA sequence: TGTGCCAGCAGCTTGACGTCTACCTACAATGAGCAGTTCTTC. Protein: CASSLTSTYNEQFF.

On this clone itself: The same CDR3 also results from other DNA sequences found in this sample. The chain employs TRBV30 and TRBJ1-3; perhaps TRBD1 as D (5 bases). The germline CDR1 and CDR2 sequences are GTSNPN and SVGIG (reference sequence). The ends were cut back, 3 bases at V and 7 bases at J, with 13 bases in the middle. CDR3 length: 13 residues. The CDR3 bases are TGTGCCTGGAGCCCAGGGAGCGGTAACACCATATATTTT. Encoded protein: CAWSPGSGNTIYF.

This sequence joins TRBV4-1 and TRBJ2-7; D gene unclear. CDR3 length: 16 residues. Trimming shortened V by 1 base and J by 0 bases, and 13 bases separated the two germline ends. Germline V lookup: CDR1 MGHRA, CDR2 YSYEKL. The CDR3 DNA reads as TGCGCCAGCAGCCAAGGGTCGCAGTCGAGCTCCTACGAGCAGTACTTC. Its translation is CASSQGSQSSSYEQYF.

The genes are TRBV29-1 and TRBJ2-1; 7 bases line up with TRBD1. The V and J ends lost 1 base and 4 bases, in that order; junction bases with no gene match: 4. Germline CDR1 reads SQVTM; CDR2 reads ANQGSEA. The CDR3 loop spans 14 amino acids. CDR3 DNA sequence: TGCAGCGTTGAAGCAGGGGGACCTTACAATGAGCAGTTCTTC. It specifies CSVEAGGPYNEQFF.

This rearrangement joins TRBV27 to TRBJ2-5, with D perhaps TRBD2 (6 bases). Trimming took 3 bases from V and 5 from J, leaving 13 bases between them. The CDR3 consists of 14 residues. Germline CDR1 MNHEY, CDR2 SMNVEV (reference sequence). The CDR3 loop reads CASSLLAERETQYF. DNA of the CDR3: TGTGCCAGCAGTTTGTTAGCGGAGCGGGAGACCCAGTACTTC.

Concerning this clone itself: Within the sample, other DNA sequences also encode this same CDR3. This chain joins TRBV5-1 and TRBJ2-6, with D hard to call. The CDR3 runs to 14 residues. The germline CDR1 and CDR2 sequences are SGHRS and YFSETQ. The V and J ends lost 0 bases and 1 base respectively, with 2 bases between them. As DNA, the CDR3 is TGCGCCAGCAGCTTGGGTTCTGGGGCCAACGTCCTGACTTTC. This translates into CASSLGSGANVLTF.

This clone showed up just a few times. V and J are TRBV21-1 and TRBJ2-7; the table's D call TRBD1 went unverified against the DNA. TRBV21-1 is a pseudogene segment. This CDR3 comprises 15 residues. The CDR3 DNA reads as TGTGCCAGCAGCAAAGGCGCCACAGGGAAAAGCGAGCAGTACTTC. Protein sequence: CASSKGATGKSEQYF.

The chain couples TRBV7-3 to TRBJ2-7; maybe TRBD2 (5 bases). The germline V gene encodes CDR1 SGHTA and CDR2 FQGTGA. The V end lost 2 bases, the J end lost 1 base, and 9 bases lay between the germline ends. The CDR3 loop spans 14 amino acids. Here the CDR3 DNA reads TGTGCCAGCAGCTTAGGTAGGGAGTCCTACGAGCAGTACTTC. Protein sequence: CASSLGRESYEQYF.

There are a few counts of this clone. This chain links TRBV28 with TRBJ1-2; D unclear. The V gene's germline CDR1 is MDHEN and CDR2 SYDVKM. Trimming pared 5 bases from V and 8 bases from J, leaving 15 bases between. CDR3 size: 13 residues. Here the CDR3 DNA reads TGTGCCAGCAGTGTCGGGGAGGTTCAAGGCTACACCTTC. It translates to CASSVGEVQGYTF.